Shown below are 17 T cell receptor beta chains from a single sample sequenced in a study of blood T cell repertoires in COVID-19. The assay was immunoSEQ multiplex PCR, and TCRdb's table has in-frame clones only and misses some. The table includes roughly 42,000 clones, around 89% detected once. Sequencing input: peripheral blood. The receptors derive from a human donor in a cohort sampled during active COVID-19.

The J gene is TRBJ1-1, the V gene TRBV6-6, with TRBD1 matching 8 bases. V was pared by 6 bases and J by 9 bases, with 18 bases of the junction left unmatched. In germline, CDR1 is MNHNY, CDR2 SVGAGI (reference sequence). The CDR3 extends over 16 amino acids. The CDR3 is CASSPTHTGGVFQAFF. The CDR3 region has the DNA TGTGCCAGCAGCCCCACCCACACAGGGGGAGTTTTCCAAGCTTTCTTT.

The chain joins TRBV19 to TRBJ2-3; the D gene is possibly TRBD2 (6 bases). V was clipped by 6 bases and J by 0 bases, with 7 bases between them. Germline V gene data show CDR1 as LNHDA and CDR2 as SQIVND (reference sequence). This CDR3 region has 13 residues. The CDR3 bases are TGTGCCAGTAGCCTAGCGAGCACAGATACGCAGTATTTT. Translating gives CASSLASTDTQYF. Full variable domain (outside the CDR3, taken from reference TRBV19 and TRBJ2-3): DGGITQSPKYLFRKEGQNVTLSCEQNLNHDAMYWYRQDPGQGLRLIYYSQIVNDFQKGDIAEGYSVSREKKESFPLTVTSAQKNPTAFYLCASSLASTDTQYFGPGTRLTVL.

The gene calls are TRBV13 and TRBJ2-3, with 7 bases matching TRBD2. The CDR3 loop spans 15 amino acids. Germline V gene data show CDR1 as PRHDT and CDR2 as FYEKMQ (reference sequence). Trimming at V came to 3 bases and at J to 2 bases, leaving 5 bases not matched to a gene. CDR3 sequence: CASSFLAGVTDTQYF. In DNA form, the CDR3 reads TGTGCCAGCAGCTTCCTGGCGGGGGTCACAGATACGCAGTATTTT.

CDR3 DNA: TGTGCCAGCAGCCAAGATATCGGGACAGGCCAAGAGACCCAGTACTTC. It codes for CASSQDIGTGQETQYF. This chain joins TRBV4-2 and TRBJ2-5; 8 nucleotides agree with TRBD1. Trimming removed 0 bases from V and 1 base from J; junction bases left unmatched: 4. CDR1 and CDR2 from the germline V gene are LGHNA and YNFKEQ. The CDR3 runs to 16 residues.

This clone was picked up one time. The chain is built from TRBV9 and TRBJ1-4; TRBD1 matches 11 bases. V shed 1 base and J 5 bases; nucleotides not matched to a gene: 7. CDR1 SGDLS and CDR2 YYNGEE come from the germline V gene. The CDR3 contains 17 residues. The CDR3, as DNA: TGTGCCAGCAGCGTAAGAGGAGGGGACAGGGGGAATGAAAAACTGTTTTTT. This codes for CASSVRGGDRGNEKLFF. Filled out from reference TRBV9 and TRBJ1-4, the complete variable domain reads DSGVTQTPKHLITATGQRVTLRCSPRSGDLSVYWYQQSLDQGLQFLIQYYNGEERAKGNILERFSAQQFPDLHSELNLSSLELGDSALYFCASSVRGGDRGNEKLFFGSGTQLSVL.

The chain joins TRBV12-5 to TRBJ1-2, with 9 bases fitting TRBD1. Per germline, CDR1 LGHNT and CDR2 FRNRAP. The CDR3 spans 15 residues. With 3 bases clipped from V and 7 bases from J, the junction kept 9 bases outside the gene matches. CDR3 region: CASGFGQGKIGGYTF. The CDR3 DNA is TGTGCTAGTGGTTTTGGACAGGGGAAAATTGGTGGCTACACCTTC.

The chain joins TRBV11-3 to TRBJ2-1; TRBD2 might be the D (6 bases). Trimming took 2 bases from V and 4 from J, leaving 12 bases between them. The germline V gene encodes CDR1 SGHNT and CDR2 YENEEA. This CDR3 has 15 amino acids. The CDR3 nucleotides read TGTGCCAGCAGCTTATATAATAGCGGATACAATGAGCAGTTCTTC. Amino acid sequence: CASSLYNSGYNEQFF. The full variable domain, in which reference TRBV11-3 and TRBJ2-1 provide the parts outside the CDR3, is EAGVVQSPRYKIIEKKQPVAFWCNPISGHNTLYWYLQNLGQGPELLIRYENEEAVDDSQLPKDRFSAERLKGVDSTLKIQPAELGDSAVYLCASSLYNSGYNEQFFGPGTRLTVL.

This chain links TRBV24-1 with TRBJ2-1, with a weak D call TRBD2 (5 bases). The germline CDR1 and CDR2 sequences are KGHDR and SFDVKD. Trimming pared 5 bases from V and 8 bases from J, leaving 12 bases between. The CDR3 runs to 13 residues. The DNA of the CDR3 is TGTGCCACCAGTGCCGCCAACGGGGATGAGCAGTTCTTC. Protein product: CATSAANGDEQFF.

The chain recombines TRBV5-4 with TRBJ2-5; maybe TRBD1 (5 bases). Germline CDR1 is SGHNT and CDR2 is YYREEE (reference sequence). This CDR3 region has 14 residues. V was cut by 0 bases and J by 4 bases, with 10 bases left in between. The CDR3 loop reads CASSLAARAETQYF. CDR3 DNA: TGTGCCAGCAGCTTGGCCGCCAGGGCAGAGACCCAGTACTTC.

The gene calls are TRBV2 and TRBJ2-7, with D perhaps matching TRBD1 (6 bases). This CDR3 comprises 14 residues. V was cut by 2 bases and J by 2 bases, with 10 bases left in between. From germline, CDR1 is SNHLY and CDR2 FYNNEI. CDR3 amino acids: CASSEQGITYEQYF. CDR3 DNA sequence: TGTGCCAGCAGTGAACAGGGGATTACCTACGAGCAGTACTTC.

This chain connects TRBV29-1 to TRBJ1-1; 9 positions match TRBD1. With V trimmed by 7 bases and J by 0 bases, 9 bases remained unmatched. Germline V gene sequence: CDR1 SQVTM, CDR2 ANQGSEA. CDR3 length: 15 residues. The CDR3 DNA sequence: TGCAGCGCGACAGGGGGGTGGGCGATGAACACTGAAGCTTTCTTT. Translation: CSATGGWAMNTEAFF. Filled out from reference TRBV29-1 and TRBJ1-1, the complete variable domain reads SAVISQKPSRDICQRGTSLTIQCQVDSQVTMMFWYRQQPGQSLTLIATANQGSEATYESGFVIDKFPISRPNLTFSTLTVSNMSPEDSSIYLCSATGGWAMNTEAFFGQGTRLTVV.

CDR3 region: CASSLGAGGEEFF. In nucleotides, the CDR3 is TGTGCCAGCAGCTTGGGAGCGGGGGGAGAGGAGTTCTTC. The V gene is TRBV5-4, the J gene TRBJ2-1, with TRBD2 identical over 9 bases. The V gene's germline CDR1 is SGHNT and CDR2 YYREEE (reference sequence). Losses at the gene ends were 0 bases for V and 14 bases for J; bases not matched to a gene: 6. The CDR3 consists of 13 residues.

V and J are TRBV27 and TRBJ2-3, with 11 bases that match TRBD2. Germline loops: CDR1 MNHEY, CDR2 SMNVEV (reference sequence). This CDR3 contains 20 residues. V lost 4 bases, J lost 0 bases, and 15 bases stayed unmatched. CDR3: CASSWRTSGLVTSSTDTQYF. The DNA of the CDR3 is TGTGCCAGCAGTTGGAGGACTAGCGGGCTTGTGACCTCTAGCACAGATACGCAGTATTTT.

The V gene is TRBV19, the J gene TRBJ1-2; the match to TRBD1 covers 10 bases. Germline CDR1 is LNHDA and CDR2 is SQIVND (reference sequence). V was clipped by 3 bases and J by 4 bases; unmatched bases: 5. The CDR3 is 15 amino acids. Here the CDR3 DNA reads TGTGCCAGTAGTATTGACAGGGGGCGAGGCTATGGCTACACCTTC. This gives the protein CASSIDRGRGYGYTF.

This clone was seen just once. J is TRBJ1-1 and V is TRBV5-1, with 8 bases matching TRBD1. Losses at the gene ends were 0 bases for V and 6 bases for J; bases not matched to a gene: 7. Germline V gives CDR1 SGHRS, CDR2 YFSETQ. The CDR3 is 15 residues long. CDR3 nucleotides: TGCGCCAGCAGCTTGGTGACAGGGGCCAGCTCTGAAGCTTTCTTT. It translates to CASSLVTGASSEAFF.

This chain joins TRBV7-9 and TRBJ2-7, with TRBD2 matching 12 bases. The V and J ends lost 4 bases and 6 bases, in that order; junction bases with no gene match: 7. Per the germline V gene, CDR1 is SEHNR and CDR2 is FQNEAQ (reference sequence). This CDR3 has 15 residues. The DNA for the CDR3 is TGTGCCAGCAGCTATCTAGCGGGGGGGCCTGGCGAGCAGTACTTC. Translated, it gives CASSYLAGGPGEQYF.

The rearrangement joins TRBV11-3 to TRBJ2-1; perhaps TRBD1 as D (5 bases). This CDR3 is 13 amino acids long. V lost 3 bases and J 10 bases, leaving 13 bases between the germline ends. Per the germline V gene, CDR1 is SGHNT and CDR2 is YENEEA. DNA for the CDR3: TGTGCCAGCAGCTTCGACAGCCGAAGGGAGCAGTTCTTC. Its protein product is CASSFDSRREQFF.